The 18 T cell receptor beta chains given below trace back to one sample, sequenced in a study of T cells in Graves' hyperthyroidism and ophthalmopathy. Amplified TCR beta CDR3 regions came from RNA transcripts. The study used the HTBI primer set for a first-round RT-PCR of the TCR CDR3. TCRdb used MiXCR to reprocess the multiplex PCR reads, holding one entry per CDR3 protein. This sample has some 600,000 distinct CDR3 sequences, with about 14% found just once. Source material: blood. All receptors derive from a woman younger than 45 with Graves' hyperthyroidism that later progressed to Graves' ophthalmopathy.

The CDR3 sequence: CAYDRGPGQPQHF. The CDR3 nucleotides read TGTGCCTATGACAGGGGGCCGGGTCAGCCCCAGCATTTT. V gene TRBV30 combines with J gene TRBJ1-5; TRBD1 agrees at 10 bases. Germline lookup yields CDR1 GTSNPN and CDR2 SVGIG (reference sequence). The CDR3 contains 13 residues. V gave up 7 bases and J gave up 6 bases; unmatched junction bases: 6.

This clonotype appeared many times. This chain connects TRBV7-9 to TRBJ1-5, with a possible D match to TRBD1 (5 bases). This CDR3 contains 14 residues. The germline V gene encodes CDR1 SEHNR and CDR2 FQNEAQ (reference sequence). The V gene lost 4 bases and the J gene lost 9 bases, with 16 bases spanning the gap. CDR3 sequence reads: CASSSQGHDRPQHF. In DNA form, the CDR3 reads TGTGCCAGCAGCTCCCAAGGACATGATCGGCCCCAGCATTTT.

This clonotype has at least ten counts. The chain recombines TRBV27 with TRBJ2-7; 10 nucleotides align to TRBD2. The germline gives CDR1 MNHEY, CDR2 SMNVEV (reference sequence). Trimming took 6 bases from V and 4 from J; bases not matched to a gene: 6. The CDR3 totals 14 residues. This chain's CDR3 is CASSIAGGPYEQYF. CDR3 nucleotides: TGTGCCAGCAGCATAGCGGGAGGACCATACGAGCAGTACTTC.

This clonotype was observed many times. The chain carries TRBV7-9 and TRBJ1-1; 7 bases fit TRBD1. The junction had 7 bases not matched to a gene; V was cut back by 5 bases and J by 1 base. Germline V lookup: CDR1 SEHNR, CDR2 FQNEAQ (reference sequence). The CDR3 totals 15 residues. The CDR3 sequence: CASSATGQPNTEAFF. The CDR3 DNA is TGTGCCAGCAGCGCAACGGGACAGCCGAACACTGAAGCTTTCTTT.

The rearrangement links TRBV20-1 to TRBJ2-1; TRBD2 is a possible D gene (6 bases). CDR1 and CDR2 (germline): DFQATT, SNEGSKA (reference sequence). This CDR3 region has 15 residues. V lost 0 bases and J 9 bases, leaving 18 bases between the germline ends. The CDR3 coding sequence is TGCAGTGCTAGAGATTCGGAGGGCCTTATCCTTGAGCAGTTCTTC. Translating it yields CSARDSEGLILEQFF.

This clonotype was seen ten or more times. This chain uses TRBV20-1 with TRBJ2-3; maybe TRBD1 (5 bases). The V gene lost 0 bases and the J gene lost 6 bases, with 13 bases spanning the gap. Germline assignment: CDR1 DFQATT and CDR2 SNEGSKA (reference sequence). This CDR3 region has 14 residues. This CDR3 reads CSARDRAGWDTQYF. CDR3 nucleotide sequence: TGCAGTGCTAGAGATCGTGCAGGGTGGGATACGCAGTATTTT.

A single count supports this clonotype. This could be a read error, since a much larger clone is one nucleotide away. This chain links TRBV19 with TRBJ2-1; 11 bases agree with TRBD2. CDR3 size: 15 residues. From germline, CDR1 is LNHDA and CDR2 SQIVND (reference sequence). The chain's CDR3 is CASKVAGGPDNEEFF. As DNA, the CDR3 is TGTGCCAGTAAGGTAGCGGGAGGGCCCGACAATGAGGAGTTCTTC.

This clonotype was detected once. Here the CDR3 DNA reads TGTGCCAGTAGTATCGGACCCCTGAACACTGAAGCTTTCTTT. Protein product: CASSIGPLNTEAFF. This sequence joins TRBV19 and TRBJ1-1, with D hard to call. The length of the CDR3 is 14 residues. Germline CDR1 reads LNHDA; CDR2 reads SQIVND (reference sequence). Trimming removed 3 bases from V and 0 bases from J, with 8 bases in between.

In its sample, this clonotype was seen many times. V gene TRBV11-3 combines with J gene TRBJ2-5; D might be TRBD1 or TRBD2, each matching 5 bases. Germline CDR1 is SGHNT and CDR2 is YENEEA. The CDR3 totals 18 residues. Between the trimmed V and J ends, which lost 3 bases and 0 bases, there was a span of 20 bases. The CDR3 region is CASSFISFRERYQETQYF. The DNA of the CDR3 is TGTGCCAGCAGCTTCATTTCCTTCAGGGAGAGGTACCAAGAGACCCAGTACTTC.

This clonotype showed up just a few times. This chain links TRBV2 with TRBJ2-1; 8 nucleotides align to TRBD2. The CDR3 totals 19 residues. Per the germline V gene, CDR1 is SNHLY and CDR2 is FYNNEI. J was trimmed by 1 base and V by 2 bases; bases with no gene match: 13. The CDR3 DNA is TGTGCCAGCAGTGAATCTCTAGCGGGTTTGGTAGGTTCCTACAATGAGCAGTTCTTC. The encoded protein is CASSESLAGLVGSYNEQFF.

This clonotype was found many times. This chain connects TRBV7-9 to TRBJ2-7, with D possibly matching TRBD1 (6 bases). This CDR3 spans 16 amino acids. V lost 5 bases and J 7 bases, leaving 24 bases between the germline ends. Germline-derived CDR1 and CDR2 are SEHNR and FQNEAQ (reference sequence). The CDR3 DNA reads as TGTGCCAGCAGCCCGCAGGGGAAGACCCCTCCCTGGGAGCAGTACTTC. Translation: CASSPQGKTPPWEQYF.

This clonotype was picked up many times. CDR3 amino acids: CASSHLGTDTQYF. The DNA for the CDR3 is TGTGCCAGCAGCCACCTGGGCACAGATACGCAGTATTTT. V gene TRBV14 combines with J gene TRBJ2-3; D is unclear. CDR1 and CDR2 from the germline V gene are SGHDN and FVKESK. Trimming pared 3 bases from V and 1 base from J, leaving 5 bases between. The CDR3 is 13 amino acids.

The chain carries TRBV6-5 and TRBJ2-2; 10 positions agree with TRBD2. V was pared by 0 bases and J by 0 bases, with 7 bases of the junction left unmatched. This CDR3 region has 19 residues. Germline V gene data show CDR1 as MNHEY and CDR2 as SVGAGI. The CDR3 region has the DNA TGTGCCAGCAGTTACTCTGTAATAGCGGGAGGATCGAACACCGGGGAGCTGTTTTTT. This encodes CASSYSVIAGGSNTGELFF.

This clonotype has a count of ten or more. V and J are TRBV14 and TRBJ2-3; TRBD2 matches 9 bases. The germline V gene encodes CDR1 SGHDN and CDR2 FVKESK. The CDR3 extends over 15 amino acids. Losses at the gene ends were 1 base for V and 2 bases for J; bases not matched to a gene: 1. CDR3 loop: CASSQGLAVTDTQYF. The CDR3 DNA reads TGTGCCAGCAGCCAAGGACTAGCGGTCACAGATACGCAGTATTTT. Together with reference TRBV14 and TRBJ2-3, the CDR3 gives the full variable domain: EAGVTQFPSHSVIEKGQTVTLRCDPISGHDNLYWYRRVMGKEIKFLLHFVKESKQDESGMPNNRFLAERTGGTYSTLKVQPAELEDSGVYFCASSQGLAVTDTQYFGPGTRLTVL.

The CDR3 DNA follows: TGCAGTGCTAGAGAGTACAGGGAGACGCAGTATTTT. It encodes CSAREYRETQYF. V is TRBV20-1 and J is TRBJ2-3; perhaps TRBD1 as D (6 bases). The ends were cut back, 0 bases at V and 9 bases at J, with 10 bases in the middle. Germline CDR1 is DFQATT and CDR2 is SNEGSKA (reference sequence). The CDR3 totals 12 residues.

This clonotype was counted ten times or more. The rearrangement uses TRBV11-2 and TRBJ1-3; D might be TRBD1 (5 bases). Trimming removed 6 bases at V and 2 bases at J, with 14 bases between. CDR3 size: 15 residues. The V gene's germline CDR1 is SGHAT and CDR2 FQNNGV. CDR3 amino acids: CASRPREAAGNTIYF. The CDR3 region has the DNA TGTGCCAGCAGACCCAGGGAGGCCGCTGGAAACACCATATATTTT.

This clonotype appeared many times. The V call is TRBV5-1, the J call TRBJ1-2; 9 nucleotides match TRBD1. This CDR3 comprises 14 residues. In germline, CDR1 is SGHRS, CDR2 YFSETQ. The V and J ends lost 0 bases and 7 bases, in that order; junction bases with no gene match: 4. Written as DNA, the CDR3 is TGCGCCAGCAGCTTGGTGGACAGGGGTCCTGGCTACACCTTC. Its translation is CASSLVDRGPGYTF.

Ten or more counts support this clonotype. This chain uses TRBV5-6 with TRBJ2-1; TRBD2 agrees at 7 bases. V was pared by 7 bases and J by 1 base, with 5 bases of the junction left unmatched. Germline loops: CDR1 SGHDT, CDR2 YYEEEE. The CDR3 extends over 14 amino acids. CDR3 coding DNA: TGTGCCAGCGGGAGGGTTTTGTCCTACAATGAGCAGTTCTTC. It specifies CASGRVLSYNEQFF.